This T cell receptor beta chain was recovered during a study of OX40 agonist ivuxolimab in advanced cancers. On the study more broadly: Clinicians treated patients with ivuxolimab, an agonistic anti-OX40 (CD134) antibody.

CDR3 length: 16 residues. V was shortened by 0 bases and J by 3 bases, with 13 bases between the two germline ends. The germline V gene has CDR1 SGHRS and CDR2 YFSETQ. Generated by immunoSEQ multiplex PCR, the TCRdb table keeps only in-frame clones and is missing some. Here the sample spans 65,000 to 75,000 clones, 89% being singletons. The sequenced sample was CD4+ or CD8+ T cells sorted from blood, obtained in a trial of the OX40 agonist ivuxolimab. This rearrangement joins TRBV5-1 to TRBJ2-1; maybe TRBD2 (5 bases). This clonotype originated in an adult with an advanced solid tumor such as melanoma, head and neck, liver or kidney cancer. As DNA, the CDR3 is TGCGCCAGCAGCTTGGCCTTGGGAGTAAGCTACAATGAGCAGTTCTTC. This gives the protein CASSLALGVSYNEQFF.